These 20 T cell receptor beta chains share one sample of origin, sequenced in a study of long-term antiretroviral therapy in people with HIV. Survey-level immunoSEQ v3.0 assays were run. Clones were sequenced by immunoSEQ multiplex PCR, and TCRdb holds only the in-frame ones, with some missing. The sample has about 34,000 clones, 70% to 90% seen once. Sample: unsorted PBMCs, taken 1.1 years after starting antiretroviral therapy. Receptors originate from a man aged 18-30 years with HIV.

This sequence joins TRBV2 and TRBJ2-7, with TRBD2 identical over 12 bases. Germline CDR1 is SNHLY and CDR2 is FYNNEI. V shed 9 bases, J shed 0 bases, and the junction held 12 bases outside the gene matches. The CDR3 extends over 17 amino acids. This chain's CDR3 is CASRPGLAGESSYEQYF. The CDR3 coding sequence is TGTGCCAGTAGGCCGGGACTAGCGGGTGAGAGCTCCTACGAGCAGTACTTC.

The V call is TRBV11-2, the J call TRBJ1-5, with 8 bases aligning to TRBD1. The CDR3 totals 15 residues. The germline CDR1 and CDR2 sequences are SGHAT and FQNNGV. V was clipped by 4 bases and J by 3 bases; unmatched bases: 5. The CDR3 region has the DNA TGTGCCAGCAGCTCAACAGGGGGTGCCAATCAGCCCCAGCATTTT. It specifies CASSSTGGANQPQHF.

The chain carries TRBV6-1 and TRBJ1-5; D gene unclear. V dropped 3 bases and J dropped 7 bases, with 7 bases sitting between them. From germline, CDR1 is MNHNS and CDR2 SASEGT. CDR3 length: 12 amino acids. In nucleotides, the CDR3 is TGTGCCAGCAGTGACAGCTCCCAGCCCCAGCATTTT. Protein: CASSDSSQPQHF.

The V call is TRBV4-2, the J call TRBJ2-1; 16 bases map to TRBD2. The junction had 8 bases not matched to a gene; V was cut back by 0 bases and J by 6 bases. The CDR3 is 19 residues long. The germline V gene has CDR1 LGHNA and CDR2 YNFKEQ. The CDR3 nucleotides read TGTGCCAGCAGCCAAGAATCCGGGACTAGCGGGAGGGATTCCAATGAGCAGTTCTTC. Translation: CASSQESGTSGRDSNEQFF.

The rearrangement joins TRBV7-9 to TRBJ2-7; a possible D gene is TRBD1 (5 bases). Between the trimmed V and J ends, which lost 4 bases and 3 bases, there was a span of 22 bases. The CDR3 contains 17 residues. Germline CDR1 is SEHNR and CDR2 is FQNEAQ (reference sequence). The CDR3 here is CASSSQRGHSSFYEQYF. CDR3 bases: TGTGCCAGCAGCTCTCAAAGGGGCCACTCATCCTTCTACGAGCAGTACTTC. The full variable domain, with the rest looked up from reference TRBV7-9 and TRBJ2-7, is DTGVSQNPRHKITKRGQNVTFRCDPISEHNRLYWYRQTLGQGPEFLTYFQNEAQLEKSRLLSDRFSAERPKGSFSTLEIQRTEQGDSAMYLCASSSQRGHSSFYEQYFGPGTRLTVT.

Concerning this clone: The junction departs from germline at one end; a sequencing error may be responsible. The V gene is TRBV5-5, the J gene TRBJ1-5, with TRBD1 matching 8 bases. The CDR3 runs to 14 residues. The V gene's germline CDR1 is SGHKS and CDR2 YYEKEE (reference sequence). The CDR3: CASSLGQAGQPQHF. Here the CDR3 DNA reads TGTGCCAGCAGTTTGGGACAGGCCGGTCAGCCCCAGCATTTT.

CDR3 in amino acids: CASSDSNQETQYF. DNA of the CDR3: TGCGCCAGCAGTGATTCTAACCAAGAGACCCAGTACTTC. The chain joins TRBV10-1 to TRBJ2-5, with D hard to call. The ends were cut back, 3 bases at V and 0 bases at J, with 5 bases in the middle. The CDR3 consists of 13 residues. Germline CDR1 and CDR2: WNHNN and SYGVQD (reference sequence).

The chain uses TRBV7-9 and TRBJ2-4; weak D call: TRBD1 (7 bases). This CDR3 has 15 amino acids. V was pared by 6 bases and J by 7 bases, with 19 bases between. Germline V gene data show CDR1 as SEHNR and CDR2 as FQNEAQ (reference sequence). The chain's CDR3 is CASRRDSFAPNIQYF. DNA of the CDR3: TGTGCCAGCAGGCGGGACAGTTTTGCGCCGAACATTCAGTACTTC.

The chain couples TRBV6-6 to TRBJ2-7; possible D gene TRBD2, 5 bases. The V and J ends lost 8 bases and 5 bases respectively, with 10 bases between them. The CDR3 is 11 residues long. Germline-derived CDR1 and CDR2 are MNHNY and SVGAGI (reference sequence). The CDR3 spells CASSTGNEQYF. CDR3 bases: TGTGCCAGCTCAACGGGGAACGAGCAGTACTTC.

There are a few counts of this clone. This chain uses TRBV2 with TRBJ1-5; TRBD1 might be the D (5 bases). Per germline, CDR1 SNHLY and CDR2 FYNNEI. The CDR3 runs 15 residues. V lost 3 bases to trimming and J lost 6 bases, with 15 bases between them. This CDR3 reads CASSENPGQRQPQHF. Here the CDR3 DNA reads TGTGCCAGCAGTGAGAACCCAGGGCAGCGTCAGCCCCAGCATTTT.

V usage is TRBV4-1 and J usage is TRBJ1-5; a weak D match, TRBD1 (5 bases). The CDR3 contains 16 residues. V lost 0 bases and J lost 2, with 11 bases in between. Looked up from germline, CDR1 is MGHRA and CDR2 is YSYEKL. CDR3 region: CASSQDGGIGNQPQHF. The CDR3 nucleotides read TGCGCCAGCAGCCAAGATGGGGGGATAGGCAATCAGCCCCAGCATTTT.

V is TRBV6-1 and J is TRBJ1-3; D gene uncertain. Germline V gene sequence: CDR1 MNHNS, CDR2 SASEGT. The CDR3 runs 14 residues. Trimming left V 7 bases short and J 0 bases short, with 10 bases between. The chain's CDR3 is CASKPRSSGNTIYF. CDR3 nucleotides: TGTGCCAGCAAACCCCGTAGCTCTGGAAACACCATATATTTT.

The V call is TRBV7-9, the J call TRBJ2-1, with D possibly matching TRBD2 (6 bases). Trimming took 5 bases from V and 8 from J, leaving 19 bases between them. CDR1 and CDR2 (germline): SEHNR, FQNEAQ (reference sequence). The CDR3 has 15 residues. Written as DNA, the CDR3 is TGTGCCAGCAGCCCGACCGGGACTCCTGCCGATGAGCAGTTCTTC. It is translated as CASSPTGTPADEQFF. Based on the CDR3 plus reference TRBV7-9 and TRBJ2-1, the full variable domain is DTGVSQNPRHKITKRGQNVTFRCDPISEHNRLYWYRQTLGQGPEFLTYFQNEAQLEKSRLLSDRFSAERPKGSFSTLEIQRTEQGDSAMYLCASSPTGTPADEQFFGPGTRLTVL.

The chain has TRBV9 and TRBJ2-2; 8 nucleotides agree with TRBD1. The CDR3 is 15 residues long. Per germline, CDR1 SGDLS and CDR2 YYNGEE. Unmatched junction bases numbered 6, after V lost 7 bases and J lost 1 base. The CDR3 nucleotides read TGTGCCAGCCTGGCCGGGACAGGGAACACCGGGGAGCTGTTTTTT. It encodes CASLAGTGNTGELFF.

V is TRBV19 and J is TRBJ2-7, with 10 bases that match TRBD1. Germline lookup yields CDR1 LNHDA and CDR2 SQIVND (reference sequence). Losses at the gene ends were 3 bases for V and 4 bases for J; bases not matched to a gene: 3. The CDR3 has 14 residues. CDR3 residues: CASSMTGGEYEQYF. The CDR3 DNA follows: TGTGCCAGTAGTATGACAGGGGGCGAGTACGAGCAGTACTTC.

The chain carries TRBV7-3 and TRBJ2-7, with D perhaps TRBD1 (5 bases). V shed 2 bases and J shed 2 bases, with 7 bases lying between them. The length of the CDR3 is 13 residues. CDR1 is SGHTA, CDR2 FQGTGA, per germline. The CDR3 DNA follows: TGTGCCAGCAGCTTAGGACACACCTACGAGCAGTACTTC. Amino acids: CASSLGHTYEQYF. Variable domain in full (rest from reference TRBV7-3 and TRBJ2-7): GAGVSQTPSNKVTEKGKYVELRCDPISGHTALYWYRQSLGQGPEFLIYFQGTGAADDSGLPNDRFFAVRPEGSVSTLKIQRTERGDSAVYLCASSLGHTYEQYFGPGTRLTVT.

This rearrangement joins TRBV29-1 to TRBJ2-7; TRBD2 agrees at 11 bases. CDR1 and CDR2 (germline): SQVTM, ANQGSEA. The ends lost 4 bases at V and 2 bases at J; junction bases unmatched: 4. The CDR3 loop spans 14 amino acids. In DNA, the CDR3 is TGCAGCGTTGGGCCTAGCGGGAGGCCCTACGAGCAGTACTTC. Protein product: CSVGPSGRPYEQYF.

This clone was counted between two and nine times. This chain links TRBV13 with TRBJ1-1; D unresolved. CDR3 length: 14 amino acids. Germline CDR1 is PRHDT and CDR2 is FYEKMQ (reference sequence). V dropped 4 bases and J dropped 6 bases, with 15 bases sitting between them. The CDR3 bases are TGTGCCAGCAGCTGGGGAACAGCAAGCCCTGAAGCTTTCTTT. It yields the protein CASSWGTASPEAFF.

J is TRBJ1-5 and V is TRBV7-2; D not resolved. V was pared by 2 bases and J by 10 bases, with 15 bases between. Germline V gives CDR1 SGHTA, CDR2 FQGNSA. The CDR3 has 14 residues. CDR3 sequence (DNA): TGTGCCAGCAGCTTACCCGGACCACCGAATCCCCAGCATTTT. Translating gives CASSLPGPPNPQHF.

This sequence joins TRBV5-1 and TRBJ2-5, with D hard to call. The CDR3 is made up of 15 amino acids. Germline loops: CDR1 SGHRS, CDR2 YFSETQ. V shed 0 bases and J shed 7 bases, with 16 bases lying between them. CDR3 in amino acids: CASSLAPQTPPTQYF. The CDR3 DNA reads TGCGCCAGCAGCTTGGCGCCCCAGACCCCCCCGACCCAGTACTTC.